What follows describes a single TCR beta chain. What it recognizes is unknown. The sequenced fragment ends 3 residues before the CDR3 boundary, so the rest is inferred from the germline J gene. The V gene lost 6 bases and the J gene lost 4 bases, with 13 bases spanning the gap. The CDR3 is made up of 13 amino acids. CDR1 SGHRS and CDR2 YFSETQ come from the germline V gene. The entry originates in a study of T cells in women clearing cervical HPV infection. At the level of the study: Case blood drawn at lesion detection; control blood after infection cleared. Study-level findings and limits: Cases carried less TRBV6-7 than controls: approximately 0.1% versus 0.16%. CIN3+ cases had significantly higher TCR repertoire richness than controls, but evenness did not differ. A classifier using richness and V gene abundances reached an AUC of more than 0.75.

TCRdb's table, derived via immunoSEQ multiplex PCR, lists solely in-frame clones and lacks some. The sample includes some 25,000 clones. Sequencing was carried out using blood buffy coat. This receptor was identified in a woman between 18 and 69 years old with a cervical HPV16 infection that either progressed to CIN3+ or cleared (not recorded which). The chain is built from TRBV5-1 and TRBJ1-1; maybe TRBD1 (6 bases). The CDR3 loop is CASTTGGGTEAFF. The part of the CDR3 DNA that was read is TGCGCCAGCACCACCGGAGGGGGCACTGAA.